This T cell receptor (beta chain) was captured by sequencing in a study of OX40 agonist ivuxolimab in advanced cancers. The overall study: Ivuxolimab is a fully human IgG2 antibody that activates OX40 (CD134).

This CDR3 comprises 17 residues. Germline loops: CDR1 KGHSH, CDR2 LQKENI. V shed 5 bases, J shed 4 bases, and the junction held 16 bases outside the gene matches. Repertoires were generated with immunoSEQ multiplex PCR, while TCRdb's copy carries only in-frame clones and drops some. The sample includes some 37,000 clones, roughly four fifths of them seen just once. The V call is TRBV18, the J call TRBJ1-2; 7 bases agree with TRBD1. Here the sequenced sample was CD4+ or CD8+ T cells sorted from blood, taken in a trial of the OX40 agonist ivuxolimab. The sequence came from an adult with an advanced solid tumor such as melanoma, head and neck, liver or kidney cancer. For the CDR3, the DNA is TGTGCCAGCTCAGAGAGACAGGGACTATCCAGATCCTATGGCTACACCTTC. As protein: CASSERQGLSRSYGYTF.